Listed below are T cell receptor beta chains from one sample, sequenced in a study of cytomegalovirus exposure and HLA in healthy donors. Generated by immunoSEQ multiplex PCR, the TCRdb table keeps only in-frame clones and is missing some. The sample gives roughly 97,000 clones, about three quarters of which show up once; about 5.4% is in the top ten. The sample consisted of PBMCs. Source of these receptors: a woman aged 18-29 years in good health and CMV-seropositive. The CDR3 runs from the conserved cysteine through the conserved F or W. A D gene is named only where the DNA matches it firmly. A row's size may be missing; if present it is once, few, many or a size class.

CDR3nt: TGTGCCAGCAGCGTAGGACAGGCCACAGATACGCAGTATTTT
CDR3aa: CASSVGQATDTQYF
v_gene: TRBV9
abundance: NA
j_gene: TRBJ2-3
d_gene: NA

CDR3nt: TGTGCCAGCAGCGCTACAGGGTCTTTGGAGACCCAGTACTTC
CDR3aa: CASSATGSLETQYF
v_gene: TRBV9
abundance: NA
j_gene: TRBJ2-5
d_gene: NA

CDR3nt: TGTGCCAGCAGCTGGGACAGGGGGCTTGACGAGCAGTACTTC
CDR3aa: CASSWDRGLDEQYF
v_gene: TRBV27
abundance: NA
j_gene: TRBJ2-7
d_gene: TRBD1

CDR3nt: TGTGCCAGCTCTAGGGGGTCGGGGCAGCCCCAGCATTTT
CDR3aa: CASSRGSGQPQHF
v_gene: TRBV18
abundance: NA
j_gene: TRBJ1-5
d_gene: NA

CDR3nt: TGTGCCAGCAGTTACTCGGGCAGGGGGCCTCCAGAGACCCAGTACTTC
CDR3aa: CASSYSGRGPPETQYF
v_gene: TRBV6-5
abundance: NA
j_gene: TRBJ2-5
d_gene: TRBD1

CDR3nt: TGTGCCAGCAGCTTGGGGGGCGGACAGTTGATTGAAAAACTGTTTTTT
CDR3aa: CASSLGGGQLIEKLFF
v_gene: TRBV5-6
abundance: few
j_gene: TRBJ1-4
d_gene: NA

CDR3nt: TGTGCCAGCAGTGAAAATGCCGGGATGGAGCAGTACTTC
CDR3aa: CASSENAGMEQYF
v_gene: TRBV2
abundance: NA
j_gene: TRBJ2-7
d_gene: NA

CDR3nt: TGTGCCAGCAGCTCTCCCGTGGCTTCGGGGAATGAGCAGTTCTTC
CDR3aa: CASSSPVASGNEQFF
v_gene: TRBV7-9
abundance: NA
j_gene: TRBJ2-1
d_gene: NA

CDR3nt: TGTGCCAGCAGTCCCGGACATCTCTCTGGAAACACCATATATTTT
CDR3aa: CASSPGHLSGNTIYF
v_gene: TRBV28
abundance: NA
j_gene: TRBJ1-3
d_gene: NA

CDR3nt: TGTGCCAGCAGTGAGTGGGAGCGCGAGCAGTACTTC
CDR3aa: CASSEWEREQYF
v_gene: TRBV6-1
abundance: NA
j_gene: TRBJ2-7
d_gene: NA

CDR3nt: TGTGCCAGCAGCCACCGTGCATTGGGAGCGGCGGACACAGATACGCAGTATTTT
CDR3aa: CASSHRALGAADTDTQYF
v_gene: TRBV28
abundance: once
j_gene: TRBJ2-3
d_gene: NA

CDR3nt: TGTGCCAGCAGCACCTGGGGGGGTGAAAAACTGTTTTTT
CDR3aa: CASSTWGGEKLFF
v_gene: TRBV11-2
abundance: few
j_gene: TRBJ1-4
d_gene: NA

CDR3nt: TGTGCCAGCCCGCCCACAGGGGCCCCCTACGAGCAGTACTTC
CDR3aa: CASPPTGAPYEQYF
v_gene: TRBV28
abundance: NA
j_gene: TRBJ2-7
d_gene: TRBD1

CDR3nt: TGTGCCAGCAGGGCTACCGGGACAGGGTTGGAAAAACTGTTTTTT
CDR3aa: CASRATGTGLEKLFF
v_gene: TRBV28
abundance: NA
j_gene: TRBJ1-4
d_gene: TRBD1

CDR3nt: TGTGCCTGGAGTGTTAGCCTCCCTCAGCCCCAGCATTTT
CDR3aa: CAWSVSLPQPQHF
v_gene: TRBV30
abundance: NA
j_gene: TRBJ1-5
d_gene: NA

CDR3nt: TGTGCCAGCAGTTTAACGGGGGGCAGTTTGGAGACCCAGTACTTC
CDR3aa: CASSLTGGSLETQYF
v_gene: TRBV28
abundance: NA
j_gene: TRBJ2-5
d_gene: NA